Each of the 18 T cell receptor beta chains below was sequenced from the same sample in a study of blood T cell repertoires in COVID-19. Assay used: immunoSEQ multiplex PCR; TCRdb lists only in-frame clones, some missing. The data contain over 150,000 clones, more than 80% of them singletons. Sequencing input: peripheral blood. These TCRs come from a man aged 45-60 years with acute or convalescent COVID-19.

The chain is built from TRBV7-9 and TRBJ1-4; 9 nucleotides match TRBD1. J was trimmed by 5 bases and V by 3 bases; bases with no gene match: 4. Germline values: CDR1 SEHNR, CDR2 FQNEAQ (reference sequence). The CDR3 runs to 15 residues. The CDR3 is CASSLGGTGNEKLFF. The CDR3 DNA follows: TGTGCCAGCAGCTTGGGGGGGACAGGGAATGAAAAACTGTTTTTT.

The gene calls are TRBV7-2 and TRBJ1-1; tentative D call: TRBD1 (6 bases). The germline V and J ends were trimmed by 4 bases and 1 base, with 16 bases remaining between them. CDR3 length: 16 amino acids. Germline CDR1 and CDR2: SGHTA and FQGNSA. CDR3 region: CASSSRTVIPNTEAFF. In nucleotides, the CDR3 is TGTGCCAGCAGCTCCCGGACAGTTATCCCGAACACTGAAGCTTTCTTT.

The chain joins TRBV11-1 to TRBJ1-6, with D uncertain. Trimming took 4 bases from V and 7 from J, leaving 8 bases between them. The germline CDR1 and CDR2 sequences are SGHAT and FQDESV (reference sequence). CDR3 length: 13 amino acids. The CDR3 reads CASSYVRNSPLHF. In DNA, the CDR3 is TGTGCCAGCAGCTATGTTAGAAATTCACCCCTCCACTTT. The whole variable domain, remainder taken from reference TRBV11-1 and TRBJ1-6, is EAEVAQSPRYKITEKSQAVAFWCDPISGHATLYWYRQILGQGPELLVQFQDESVVDDSQLPKDRFSAERLKGVDSTLKIQPAELGDSAMYLCASSYVRNSPLHFGNGTRLTVT.

This chain links TRBV15 with TRBJ1-5, with D possibly TRBD1 on 6 matching bases. The ends were cut back, 0 bases at V and 7 bases at J, with 13 bases in the middle. Germline lookup yields CDR1 LNHNV and CDR2 YYDKDF (reference sequence). The CDR3 runs 15 residues. This CDR3 reads CATSRDNRVGQPQHF. The CDR3, as DNA: TGTGCCACCAGCAGAGATAACAGGGTTGGGCAGCCCCAGCATTTT.

The chain links TRBV6-5 to TRBJ1-1; tentative D call: TRBD1 (6 bases). CDR3 length: 15 residues. Germline lookup yields CDR1 MNHEY and CDR2 SVGAGI. The ends were cut back, 5 bases at V and 2 bases at J, with 15 bases in the middle. The CDR3 DNA follows: TGTGCCAGCAGTCAGTGGTTCAGGGGAAACACTGAAGCTTTCTTT. This gives the protein CASSQWFRGNTEAFF.

The chain has TRBV20-1 and TRBJ2-3; D is undetermined. The CDR3 spans 13 residues. Germline V gene data show CDR1 as DFQATT and CDR2 as SNEGSKA (reference sequence). Trimming removed 3 bases from V and 4 bases from J, with 11 bases in between. The CDR3 loop reads CSASSHIADTQYF. The CDR3 region has the DNA TGCAGTGCTAGTTCCCACATTGCAGATACGCAGTATTTT.

As for this clone: This CDR3 is also generated by other DNA sequences in the sample. The gene calls are TRBV7-6 and TRBJ2-5; perhaps TRBD2 as D (6 bases). The CDR3 spans 15 residues. The germline gives CDR1 SGHVS, CDR2 FNYEAQ. V lost 7 bases and J lost 2, with 17 bases in between. This CDR3 is CASTPGVGNQETQYF. CDR3 sequence (DNA): TGTGCCAGCACCCCGGGAGTCGGAAATCAAGAGACCCAGTACTTC.

The CDR3: CASSPASGTGSPYEQYF. Written as DNA, the CDR3 is TGTGCCAGCAGCCCAGCCTCCGGGACAGGGTCGCCCTACGAGCAGTACTTC. The genes are TRBV7-8 and TRBJ2-7, with 9 nucleotides matching TRBD1. V lost 5 bases and J lost 2; bases outside the gene matches: 13. The germline CDR1 and CDR2 sequences are SGHVS and FQNEAQ. The CDR3 length is 17 residues.

This clone appeared a few times. This chain uses TRBV5-1 with TRBJ1-2; TRBD1 aligns across 7 bases. CDR3 size: 13 residues. CDR1 and CDR2 (germline): SGHRS, YFSETQ. With V trimmed by 4 bases and J by 5 bases, 5 bases remained unmatched. Here the CDR3 DNA reads TGCGCCAGCAGCGTCGGGACAGCGTATGGCTACACCTTC. Its protein product is CASSVGTAYGYTF.

V gene TRBV7-9 combines with J gene TRBJ1-6, with 9 nucleotides matching TRBD1. Germline V gives CDR1 SEHNR, CDR2 FQNEAQ (reference sequence). V lost 5 bases, J lost 5 bases, and 1 base stayed unmatched. This CDR3 has 14 amino acids. As DNA, the CDR3 is TGTGCCAGCAGCCGGACAGGGGATAATTCACCCCTCCACTTT. This translates into CASSRTGDNSPLHF.

The V call is TRBV6-4, the J call TRBJ2-3; tentative D call: TRBD2 (6 bases). This CDR3 comprises 14 residues. V lost 5 bases, J lost 0 bases, and 9 bases lay in between. Per germline, CDR1 MRHNA and CDR2 SNTAGT. The CDR3: CASSPGTSTDTQYF. The DNA of the CDR3 is TGTGCCAGCAGTCCCGGGACTAGCACAGATACGCAGTATTTT.

V is TRBV9 and J is TRBJ2-3, with TRBD2 matching over 9 bases. The CDR3 totals 15 residues. Germline CDR1 is SGDLS and CDR2 is YYNGEE. V lost 3 bases to trimming and J lost 5 bases; unmatched junction nucleotides: 7. Here the CDR3 reads CASSALAGVGDTQYF. Written as DNA, the CDR3 is TGTGCCAGCAGCGCATTAGCGGGGGTGGGAGATACGCAGTATTTT.

V is TRBV19 and J is TRBJ1-2, with 8 bases identical to TRBD1. The CDR3 spans 12 residues. CDR1 and CDR2 (germline): LNHDA, SQIVND (reference sequence). With V trimmed by 7 bases and J by 8 bases, 6 bases remained unmatched. The CDR3 region is CASKGTGEGYTF. CDR3 sequence (DNA): TGTGCCAGTAAGGGGACAGGCGAGGGCTACACCTTC. Filled out from reference TRBV19 and TRBJ1-2, the complete variable domain reads DGGITQSPKYLFRKEGQNVTLSCEQNLNHDAMYWYRQDPGQGLRLIYYSQIVNDFQKGDIAEGYSVSREKKESFPLTVTSAQKNPTAFYLCASKGTGEGYTFGSGTRLTVV.

The gene calls are TRBV30 and TRBJ2-7, with 7 bases aligning to TRBD2. CDR3 length: 14 residues. V lost 4 bases and J lost 5; bases outside the gene matches: 11. CDR1 and CDR2 from the germline V gene are GTSNPN and SVGIG (reference sequence). The CDR3 nucleotides are TGTGCCTGGACCCCACCGACTAGCATCGACGAGCAGTACTTC. Translating gives CAWTPPTSIDEQYF.

The J gene is TRBJ2-2, the V gene TRBV7-6; 11 bases fit TRBD1. Germline V gene lookup returns CDR1 SGHVS and CDR2 FNYEAQ. V lost 3 bases, J lost 0 bases, and 0 bases stayed unmatched. There are 16 residues in the CDR3. CDR3 nucleotide sequence: TGTGCCAGCAGCTTGGGACAGGGGGCGAACACCGGGGAGCTGTTTTTT. This gives the protein CASSLGQGANTGELFF.

The genes are TRBV11-2 and TRBJ2-2; TRBD2 aligns across 7 bases. Germline V CDR1 and CDR2: SGHAT, FQNNGV. The junction had 4 bases not matched to a gene; V was cut back by 3 bases and J by 3 bases. The CDR3 length is 15 residues. CDR3: CASSLREGDTGELFF. For the CDR3, the DNA is TGTGCCAGCAGCTTGAGGGAGGGAGACACCGGGGAGCTGTTTTTT. Together with reference TRBV11-2 and TRBJ2-2, the CDR3 gives the full variable domain: EAGVAQSPRYKIIEKRQSVAFWCNPISGHATLYWYQQILGQGPKLLIQFQNNGVVDDSQLPKDRFSAERLKGVDSTLKIQPAKLEDSAVYLCASSLREGDTGELFFGEGSRLTVL.

V and J are TRBV2 and TRBJ1-2; TRBD1 aligns across 7 bases. The germline gives CDR1 SNHLY, CDR2 FYNNEI. CDR3 length equals 13 residues. Germline trimming cut 4 bases from V and 4 bases from J; bases unmatched to any gene: 3. The CDR3 bases are TGTGCCAGCAGTGTCGCAGGGGGCTATGGCTACACCTTC. The encoded protein is CASSVAGGYGYTF.

The rearrangement joins TRBV30 to TRBJ1-2; a possible D gene is TRBD1 (5 bases). The CDR3 length is 13 residues. Germline V gene data show CDR1 as GTSNPN and CDR2 as SVGIG (reference sequence). Trimming removed 4 bases at V and 2 bases at J, with 11 bases between. The CDR3 loop reads CAWNLRENYGYTF. In DNA form, the CDR3 reads TGTGCCTGGAACCTCAGGGAAAACTATGGCTACACCTTC.